The 13 T cell receptor beta chains below were found in one sample sequenced in a study of a mutant IDH1 vaccine in newly diagnosed glioma. The antigens these receptors bind are not known. The assay was immunoSEQ multiplex PCR, and TCRdb's table has in-frame clones only and misses some. The table lists tens of thousands of clones, 75% to 90% of them singletons. Time point specified: week 23, last vaccination. A 20-mer mutant IDH1 peptide at 300 ug was injected subcutaneously with topical imiquimod. Material: PBMCs, obtained from a glioma patient whose treatment included an IDH1 peptide vaccine. Source of these receptors: a man younger than 35 with glioma.

The rearrangement uses TRBV7-6 and TRBJ2-1, with a possible D match to TRBD1 (6 bases). V lost 0 bases, J lost 3 bases, and 15 bases lay in between. The CDR3 consists of 17 residues. Germline V gene lookup returns CDR1 SGHVS and CDR2 FNYEAQ. The CDR3 sequence is CASSLAMAGVHYNEQFF. Written as DNA, the CDR3 is TGTGCCAGCAGCTTAGCCATGGCAGGGGTCCACTACAATGAGCAGTTCTTC.

The chain has TRBV6-1 and TRBJ2-5; D call uncertain. The length of the CDR3 is 10 residues. Trimming took 8 bases from V and 3 from J, leaving 4 bases between them. CDR1 and CDR2 from the germline V gene are MNHNS and SASEGT. CDR3 sequence (DNA): TGTGCCAGCCTTGAAGAGACCCAGTACTTC. Translated: CASLEETQYF.

The rearrangement joins TRBV19 to TRBJ2-5; D may be TRBD1 (6 bases). Germline V lookup: CDR1 LNHDA, CDR2 SQIVND (reference sequence). The CDR3 loop spans 12 amino acids. V dropped 4 bases and J dropped 4 bases, with 7 bases sitting between them. CDR3 bases: TGTGCCAGTAGTACAGGGGCAGAGACCCAGTACTTC. Protein product: CASSTGAETQYF.

This clone showed up just once. The genes are TRBV6-5 and TRBJ1-2; 7 nucleotides line up with TRBD1. After removal of 6 bases from V and 0 bases from J, the junction contained 1 base not matched to a gene. This CDR3 is 13 amino acids long. Looked up from germline, CDR1 is MNHEY and CDR2 is SVGAGI. The CDR3 sequence: CASSQGANYGYTF. CDR3 nucleotides: TGTGCCAGCAGCCAGGGGGCTAACTATGGCTACACCTTC.

The chain recombines TRBV7-8 with TRBJ2-5, with 7 bases fitting TRBD1. From germline, CDR1 is SGHVS and CDR2 FQNEAQ. V lost 6 bases and J lost 5; bases outside the gene matches: 9. This CDR3 region has 14 residues. This CDR3 is CASRPRQGRETQYF. In DNA, the CDR3 is TGTGCCAGCAGACCCAGACAGGGAAGGGAGACCCAGTACTTC.

The V gene is TRBV7-2, the J gene TRBJ1-1; TRBD1 agrees at 8 bases. V was pared by 5 bases and J by 3 bases, with 5 bases of the junction left unmatched. Germline values: CDR1 SGHTA, CDR2 FQGNSA. The CDR3 length is 14 residues. For the CDR3, the DNA is TGTGCCAGCAGCCCTCGGACAGGGCACACTGAAGCTTTCTTT. This sequence encodes CASSPRTGHTEAFF.

This clone has a handful of counts. J is TRBJ1-5 and V is TRBV10-3; TRBD1 is a possible D gene (5 bases). With 3 bases removed from V and 6 bases from J, the gap between germline ends came to 12 bases. This CDR3 region has 14 residues. CDR1 is ENHRY and CDR2 is SYGVKD in the germline V gene. The CDR3 nucleotides are TGTGCCATCAGTGACAGTGGGGCTTCTCAGCCCCAGCATTTT. Amino acid sequence: CAISDSGASQPQHF.

The chain carries TRBV19 and TRBJ1-5; D ambiguous. V dropped 3 bases and J dropped 2 bases, with 5 bases sitting between them. CDR3 size: 13 residues. Germline values: CDR1 LNHDA, CDR2 SQIVND (reference sequence). The CDR3 coding sequence is TGTGCCAGTAGTATCACGGGCAATCAGCCCCAGCATTTT. It specifies CASSITGNQPQHF.

The V and J genes are TRBV5-1 and TRBJ1-3; 8 nucleotides match TRBD1. This CDR3 is 15 amino acids long. Losses at the gene ends were 2 bases for V and 2 bases for J; bases not matched to a gene: 3. Germline CDR1 reads SGHRS; CDR2 reads YFSETQ. The CDR3 is CASSLTTGAGNTIYF. CDR3 sequence (DNA): TGCGCCAGCAGCTTAACGACAGGGGCTGGAAACACCATATATTTT.

The V call is TRBV30, the J call TRBJ1-3; D may be TRBD1 (6 bases). This CDR3 spans 13 amino acids. V shed 8 bases and J shed 3 bases, with 14 bases lying between them. Germline lookup yields CDR1 GTSNPN and CDR2 SVGIG (reference sequence). The DNA of the CDR3 is TGTGCCCGTTCACAGGGAGGTGGAAACACCATATATTTT. As protein: CARSQGGGNTIYF.

The chain has TRBV7-9 and TRBJ1-1, with TRBD1 matching 8 bases. From germline, CDR1 is SEHNR and CDR2 FQNEAQ (reference sequence). V trimming: 7 bases; J trimming: 1 base; junction bases outside the gene matches: 2. CDR3 length equals 13 residues. The CDR3 region has the DNA TGTGCCAGCACCCAGGGGGCGAACACTGAAGCTTTCTTT. Protein product: CASTQGANTEAFF. The full variable domain, rest sourced from reference TRBV7-9 and TRBJ1-1, is DTGVSQNPRHKITKRGQNVTFRCDPISEHNRLYWYRQTLGQGPEFLTYFQNEAQLEKSRLLSDRFSAERPKGSFSTLEIQRTEQGDSAMYLCASTQGANTEAFFGQGTRLTVV.

The chain combines TRBV6-7 with TRBJ2-6; no clear D gene. TRBV6-7 counts as an open reading frame of uncertain function. With 2 bases removed from V and 8 bases from J, the gap between germline ends came to 13 bases. The CDR3 loop spans 15 amino acids. CDR3 residues: CASSYLGLATNVLTF. The CDR3 DNA follows: TGTGCCAGCAGTTACCTAGGTCTCGCTACCAACGTCCTGACTTTC.

This clone came up once. The chain is built from TRBV19 and TRBJ2-7; TRBD2 matches at 10 bases. V shed 4 bases and J 4 bases; nucleotides not matched to a gene: 7. The germline V gene has CDR1 LNHDA and CDR2 SQIVND (reference sequence). The CDR3 totals 15 residues. CDR3 region: CASSNPSGSKYEQYF. The CDR3 nucleotides read TGTGCCAGTAGTAATCCTAGCGGGAGCAAGTACGAGCAGTACTTC.